This passage covers 13 T cell receptor beta chains from one sample sequenced in a study. TCRdb analysed the RT-PCR reads with MiXCR anew, one entry per CDR3 protein. The table shows fewer than 800,000 distinct CDR3 sequences, with 14% occurring only once. Sample: memory CD4+ T cells from blood. All receptors derive from a female donor in good health, serving as a healthy control.

This clonotype was seen many times. This sequence joins TRBV24-1 and TRBJ2-3; 13 nucleotides line up with TRBD2. V trimming: 6 bases; J trimming: 5 bases; junction bases outside the gene matches: 7. In germline, CDR1 is KGHDR, CDR2 SFDVKD. The CDR3 extends over 16 amino acids. CDR3 nucleotides: TGTGCCACCAGTCGCGGACTAGCGGGAGCCGGAGATACGCAGTATTTT. Translation: CATSRGLAGAGDTQYF.

The chain recombines TRBV27 with TRBJ2-7, with D perhaps TRBD2 (6 bases). The ends were cut back, 4 bases at V and 3 bases at J, with 16 bases in the middle. Germline values: CDR1 MNHEY, CDR2 SMNVEV (reference sequence). The CDR3 is made up of 15 amino acids. The CDR3 nucleotides are TGTGCCAGCAGTTCCTCTCTAGCGATGGTCTACGAGCAGTACTTC. This gives the protein CASSSSLAMVYEQYF.

This clonotype was detected ten times or more. The chain joins TRBV20-1 to TRBJ2-1, with D perhaps TRBD1 (7 bases). The germline CDR1 and CDR2 sequences are DFQATT and SNEGSKA (reference sequence). Trimming pared 0 bases from V and 7 bases from J, leaving 19 bases between. The CDR3 extends over 16 amino acids. The CDR3 loop reads CSARDLGRGRTNEQFF. CDR3 bases: TGCAGTGCTAGAGATCTCGGCAGGGGGAGGACGAATGAGCAGTTCTTC.

The sample holds many counts of this clonotype. The chain links TRBV7-2 to TRBJ2-5, with a weak D call TRBD2 (6 bases). Germline V gives CDR1 SGHTA, CDR2 FQGNSA. This CDR3 comprises 11 residues. The CDR3, as DNA: TGTGCTAGCGGCAACCAAGAGACCCAGTACTTC. This gives the protein CASGNQETQYF.

This clonotype was counted between two and nine times. The rearrangement uses TRBV12-3 or TRBV12-4 and TRBJ1-2, with D unresolved. The CDR3 totals 13 residues. V was pared by 1 base and J by 8 bases, with 11 bases between. Here the CDR3 reads CASSLGQVEGYTF. The CDR3, as DNA: TGTGCCAGCAGTTTAGGACAAGTGGAAGGCTACACCTTC.

In its sample, this clonotype was seen a few times. The rearrangement uses TRBV5-1 and TRBJ2-7, with 10 bases lining up with TRBD2. The germline V gene encodes CDR1 SGHRS and CDR2 YFSETQ. This CDR3 is 14 amino acids long. The V gene end was trimmed by 2 bases and the J gene end by 6 bases; junction bases not matched to a gene: 5. The CDR3 spells CASSLTSGTTEQYF. Here the CDR3 DNA reads TGCGCCAGCAGCTTAACTAGCGGGACTACCGAGCAGTACTTC.

The table lists this clonotype with many counts. The chain has TRBV5-1 and TRBJ2-2, with TRBD1 identical over 8 bases. This CDR3 is built from 15 residues. The germline V gene has CDR1 SGHRS and CDR2 YFSETQ. V shed 4 bases, J shed 3 bases, and the junction held 5 bases outside the gene matches. The CDR3 protein is CASSTDRVDTGELFF. DNA for the CDR3: TGCGCCAGCAGCACGGACAGGGTCGACACCGGGGAGCTGTTTTTT.

This clonotype has at least ten counts. The chain couples TRBV5-4 to TRBJ2-4; 7 bases map to TRBD1. The CDR3 loop spans 14 amino acids. V gave up 5 bases and J gave up 8 bases; unmatched junction bases: 10. Germline V gene data show CDR1 as SGHNT and CDR2 as YYREEE (reference sequence). The CDR3 here is CASSTTDRADIQYF. The CDR3 DNA sequence: TGTGCCAGCAGTACCACTGACAGGGCAGACATTCAGTACTTC.

The J gene is TRBJ1-5, the V gene TRBV7-2, with D unresolved. The CDR3 consists of 13 residues. Trimming pared 5 bases from V and 6 bases from J, leaving 11 bases between. In germline, CDR1 is SGHTA, CDR2 FQGNSA. The CDR3, as DNA: TGTGCCAGCAGCACCAGGTTTAGTCAGCCCCAGCATTTT. It encodes CASSTRFSQPQHF.

The chain employs TRBV6-1 and TRBJ2-7, with 10 bases fitting TRBD2. With 7 bases clipped from V and 0 bases from J, the junction kept 3 bases outside the gene matches. The germline V gene has CDR1 MNHNS and CDR2 SASEGT. This CDR3 spans 14 amino acids. CDR3 region: CASIGTSASYEQYF. The CDR3 DNA follows: TGTGCCAGCATTGGGACTAGCGCCTCCTACGAGCAGTACTTC.

In DNA, the CDR3 is TGTGCCAGCAGCTTACTACTGTGGGAGACCCAGTACTTC. Residues: CASSLLLWETQYF. The chain couples TRBV5-6 to TRBJ2-5; no clear D. The length of the CDR3 is 13 residues. Germline CDR1 is SGHDT and CDR2 is YYEEEE. V lost 2 bases, J lost 5 bases, and 10 bases lay in between.

CDR3 in DNA: TGTGCCAGCAGCGTAGACAGTGGCGGCACCGGGGAGCTGTTTTTT. It is translated as CASSVDSGGTGELFF. This chain joins TRBV2 and TRBJ2-2, with D possibly matching TRBD1 (5 bases). CDR1 is SNHLY and CDR2 is FYNNEI in the germline V gene. Trimming pared 6 bases from V and 4 bases from J, leaving 15 bases between. The CDR3 spans 15 residues.

This CDR3 is CASSQDYSGRSWLSSYNEQFF. The CDR3 nucleotides are TGTGCCAGCAGCCAAGACTACAGCGGGAGGTCCTGGTTAAGCTCCTACAATGAGCAGTTCTTC. V is TRBV3-1 and J is TRBJ2-1; 9 bases are a match to TRBD2. From germline, CDR1 is LGHDT and CDR2 YNNKEL (reference sequence). This CDR3 region has 21 residues. V lost 0 bases and J lost 0; bases outside the gene matches: 15.